This TCR beta chain derives from a study of cytomegalovirus exposure and HLA in healthy donors. The CDR3 is 13 residues long. Germline V gene sequence: CDR1 SSHAT, CDR2 FNYEAQ (reference sequence). Worth noting for this clone: A read error may produce the germline difference seen at one junction end.

PCR amplification relied on 60 Vbeta primers (plus 13 Jbeta primers). The assay was immunoSEQ multiplex PCR, and TCRdb's table has in-frame clones only and misses some. The table shows roughly 130,000 clones, with 66% occurring only once. Sequenced material: PBMCs. This rearrangement joins TRBV7-7 to TRBJ2-7, with a possible D match to TRBD1 (5 bases). This clonotype was obtained from a woman between 55 and 75 years old in good health and CMV-seronegative. CDR3 bases: TGTGCTAGCAGCTTACTAAGGGGCTACGAGCAGTACTTC. Translated, it gives CASSLLRGYEQYF.